This TCR beta chain was identified during a study of T cell changes during pregnancy in multiple sclerosis. This table comes from immunoSEQ multiplex PCR, and its TCRdb copy is limited to in-frame clones, with some not included. The sample lists roughly 80,000 clones; 90% to 95% were seen once. V lost 5 bases and J lost 2, with 16 bases in between. This CDR3 region has 16 residues. Germline V gene sequence: CDR1 SGHAT, CDR2 FQNNGV. This receptor was identified in a female donor with multiple sclerosis, enrolled in a pregnancy study. The material sequenced was peripheral blood, taken in the first trimester of pregnancy. This chain links TRBV11-2 with TRBJ2-1; a possible D gene is TRBD2 (6 bases). CDR3 sequence reads: CASSPGGRGAYNEQFF. In DNA form, the CDR3 reads TGTGCCAGCAGCCCTGGAGGGCGGGGCGCCTACAATGAGCAGTTCTTC.